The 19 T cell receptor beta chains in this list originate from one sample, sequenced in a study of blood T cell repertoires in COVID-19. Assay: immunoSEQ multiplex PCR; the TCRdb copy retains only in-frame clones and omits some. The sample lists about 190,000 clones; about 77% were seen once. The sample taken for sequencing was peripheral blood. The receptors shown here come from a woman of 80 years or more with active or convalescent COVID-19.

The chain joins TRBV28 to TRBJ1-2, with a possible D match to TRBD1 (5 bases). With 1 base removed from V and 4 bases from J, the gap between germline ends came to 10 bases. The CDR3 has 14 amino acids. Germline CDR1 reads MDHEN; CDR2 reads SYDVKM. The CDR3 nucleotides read TGTGCCAGCAGTTTATTCGGGGGTTTCTATGGCTACACCTTC. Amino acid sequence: CASSLFGGFYGYTF.

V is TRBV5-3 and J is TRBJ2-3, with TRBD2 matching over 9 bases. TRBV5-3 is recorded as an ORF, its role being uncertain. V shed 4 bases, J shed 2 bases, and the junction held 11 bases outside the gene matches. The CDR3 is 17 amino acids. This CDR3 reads CARSESSGADHTDTQYF. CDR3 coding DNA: TGTGCCAGAAGCGAATCTAGCGGGGCGGACCACACAGATACGCAGTATTTT.

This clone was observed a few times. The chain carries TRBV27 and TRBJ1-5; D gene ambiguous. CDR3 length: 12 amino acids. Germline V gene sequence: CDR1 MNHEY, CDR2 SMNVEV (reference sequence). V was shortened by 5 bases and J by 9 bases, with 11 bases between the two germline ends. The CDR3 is CASSRLRGPQHF. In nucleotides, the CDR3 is TGTGCCAGCAGTCGCCTGAGAGGGCCCCAGCATTTT.

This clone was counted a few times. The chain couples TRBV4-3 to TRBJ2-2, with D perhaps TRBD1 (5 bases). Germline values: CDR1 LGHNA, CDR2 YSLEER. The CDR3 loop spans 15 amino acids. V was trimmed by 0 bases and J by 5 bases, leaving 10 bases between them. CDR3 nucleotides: TGCGCCAGCAGCCAAGAAAGGGGCGTTACCGGGGAGCTGTTTTTT. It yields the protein CASSQERGVTGELFF.

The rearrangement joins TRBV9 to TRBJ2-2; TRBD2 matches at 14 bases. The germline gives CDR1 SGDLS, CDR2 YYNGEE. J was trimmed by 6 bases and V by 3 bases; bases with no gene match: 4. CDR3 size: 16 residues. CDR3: CASSGPTSGGAGELFF. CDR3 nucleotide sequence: TGTGCCAGCAGCGGACCGACTAGCGGGGGGGCCGGGGAGCTGTTTTTT.

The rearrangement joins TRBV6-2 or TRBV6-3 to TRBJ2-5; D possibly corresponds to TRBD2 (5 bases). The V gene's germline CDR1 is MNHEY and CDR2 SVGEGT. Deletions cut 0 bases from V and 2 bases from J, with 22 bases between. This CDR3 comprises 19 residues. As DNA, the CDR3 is TGTGCCAGCAGTTACTCTGGCGGAAGGTGGCGGAGCGGACAAGAGACCCAGTACTTC. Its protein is CASSYSGGRWRSGQETQYF.

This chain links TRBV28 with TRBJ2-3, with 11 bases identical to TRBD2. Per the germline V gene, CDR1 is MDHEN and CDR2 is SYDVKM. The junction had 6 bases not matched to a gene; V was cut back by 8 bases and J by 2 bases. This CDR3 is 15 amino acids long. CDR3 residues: CASGQTSGDTDTQYF. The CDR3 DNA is TGTGCCAGCGGTCAGACTAGCGGGGACACAGATACGCAGTATTTT.

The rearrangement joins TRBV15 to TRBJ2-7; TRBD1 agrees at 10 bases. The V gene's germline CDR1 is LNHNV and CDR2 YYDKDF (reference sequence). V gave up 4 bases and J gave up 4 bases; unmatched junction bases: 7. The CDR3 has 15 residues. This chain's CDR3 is CATSNRDRGSYEQYF. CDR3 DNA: TGTGCCACCAGCAACCGGGACAGGGGTTCATACGAGCAGTACTTC.

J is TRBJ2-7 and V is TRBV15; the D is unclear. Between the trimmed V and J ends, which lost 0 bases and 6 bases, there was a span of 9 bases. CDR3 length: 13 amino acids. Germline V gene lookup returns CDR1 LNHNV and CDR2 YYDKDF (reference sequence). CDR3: CATSRDRVGEQYF. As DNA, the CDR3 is TGTGCCACCAGCAGAGATCGAGTTGGCGAGCAGTACTTC. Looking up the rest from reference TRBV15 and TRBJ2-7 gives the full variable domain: DAMVIQNPRYQVTQFGKPVTLSCSQTLNHNVMYWYQQKSSQAPKLLFHYYDKDFNNEADTPDNFQSRRPNTSFCFLDIRSPGLGDTAMYLCATSRDRVGEQYFGPGTRLTVT.

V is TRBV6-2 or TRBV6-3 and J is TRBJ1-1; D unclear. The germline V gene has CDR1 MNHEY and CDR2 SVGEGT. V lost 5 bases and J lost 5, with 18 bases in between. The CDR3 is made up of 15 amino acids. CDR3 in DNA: TGTGCCAGCAGTCCCGGGAGTCTTAGGGCGACTGAAGCTTTCTTT. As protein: CASSPGSLRATEAFF.

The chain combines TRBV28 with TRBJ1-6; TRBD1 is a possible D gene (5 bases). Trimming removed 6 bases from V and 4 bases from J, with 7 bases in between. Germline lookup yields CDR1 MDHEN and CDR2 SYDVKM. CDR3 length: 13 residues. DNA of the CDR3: TGTGCCAGCAGGGGGCCGTATAATTCACCCCTCCACTTT. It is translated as CASRGPYNSPLHF. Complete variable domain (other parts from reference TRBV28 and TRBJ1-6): DVKVTQSSRYLVKRTGEKVFLECVQDMDHENMFWYRQDPGLGLRLIYFSYDVKMKEKGDIPEGYSVSREKKERFSLILESASTNQTSMYLCASRGPYNSPLHFGNGTRLTVT.

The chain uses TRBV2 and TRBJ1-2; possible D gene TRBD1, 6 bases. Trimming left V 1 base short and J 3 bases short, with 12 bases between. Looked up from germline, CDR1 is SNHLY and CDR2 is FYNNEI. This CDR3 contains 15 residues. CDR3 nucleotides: TGTGCCAGCAGTGAAGGGCGGGGGGCTTACTATGGCTACACCTTC. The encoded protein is CASSEGRGAYYGYTF. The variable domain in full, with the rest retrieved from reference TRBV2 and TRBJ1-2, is EPEVTQTPSHQVTQMGQEVILRCVPISNHLYFYWYRQILGQKVEFLVSFYNNEISEKSEIFDDQFSVERPDGSNFTLKIRSTKLEDSAMYFCASSEGRGAYYGYTFGSGTRLTVV.

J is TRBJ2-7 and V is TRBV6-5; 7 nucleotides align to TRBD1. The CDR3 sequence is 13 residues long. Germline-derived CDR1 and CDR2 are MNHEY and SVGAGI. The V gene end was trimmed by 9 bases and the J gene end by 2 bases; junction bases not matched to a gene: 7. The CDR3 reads CASRTGIPYEQYF. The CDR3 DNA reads TGTGCCAGTAGGACAGGAATACCCTACGAGCAGTACTTC.

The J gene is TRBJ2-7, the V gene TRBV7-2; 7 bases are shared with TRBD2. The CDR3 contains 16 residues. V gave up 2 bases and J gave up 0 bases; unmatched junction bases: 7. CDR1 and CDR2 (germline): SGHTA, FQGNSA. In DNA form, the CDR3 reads TGTGCCAGCAGCTTATCTCCAGCGGGGACCTCCTACGAGCAGTACTTC. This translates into CASSLSPAGTSYEQYF.

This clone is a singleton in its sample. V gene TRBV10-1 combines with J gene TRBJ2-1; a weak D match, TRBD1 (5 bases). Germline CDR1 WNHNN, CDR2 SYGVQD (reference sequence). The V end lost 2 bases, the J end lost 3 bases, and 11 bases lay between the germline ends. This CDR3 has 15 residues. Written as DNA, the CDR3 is TGCGCCAGCAGTGAGGTCCAGGGCCTCTACAATGAGCAGTTCTTC. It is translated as CASSEVQGLYNEQFF.

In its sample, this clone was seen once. The CDR3, as DNA: TGTGCCAGCAGTTCCGGGGGGGATCGTGGCTACACCTTC. Its translation: CASSSGGDRGYTF. The chain recombines TRBV12-3 or TRBV12-4 with TRBJ1-2; TRBD1 is a possible D gene (5 bases). V was cut by 4 bases and J by 7 bases, with 13 bases left in between. This CDR3 has 13 amino acids.

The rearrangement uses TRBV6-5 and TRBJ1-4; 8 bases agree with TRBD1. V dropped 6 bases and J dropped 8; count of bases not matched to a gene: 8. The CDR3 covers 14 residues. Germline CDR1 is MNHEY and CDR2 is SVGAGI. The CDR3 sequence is CASREDRVWEKLFF. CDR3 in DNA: TGTGCCAGCAGAGAGGACAGGGTTTGGGAAAAACTGTTTTTT.

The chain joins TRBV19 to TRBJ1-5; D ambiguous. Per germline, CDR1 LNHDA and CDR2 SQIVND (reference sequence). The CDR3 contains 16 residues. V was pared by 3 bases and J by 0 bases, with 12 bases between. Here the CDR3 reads CASSMRETYSNQPQHF. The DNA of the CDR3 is TGTGCCAGTAGTATGAGGGAGACATATAGCAATCAGCCCCAGCATTTT.

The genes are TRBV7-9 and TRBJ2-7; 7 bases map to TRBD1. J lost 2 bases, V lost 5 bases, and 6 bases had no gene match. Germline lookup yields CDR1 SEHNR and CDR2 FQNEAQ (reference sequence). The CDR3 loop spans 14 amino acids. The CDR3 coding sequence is TGTGCCAGCAGCGAACTGGGACAGACCTACGAGCAGTACTTC. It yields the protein CASSELGQTYEQYF.